This entry concerns a single T cell receptor (beta chain). What it binds is not known. These data are taken from a study of cytomegalovirus exposure and HLA in healthy donors. The wider study: Samples from HLA-typed donors yielded some 85 million unique TCRs in an early data release.

PCR amplification relied on 60 Vbeta primers (plus 13 Jbeta primers). The method was immunoSEQ multiplex PCR; TCRdb's version includes in-frame clones alone and lacks a portion of them. This sample's table has roughly 120,000 clones. The CDR3 runs 15 residues. V lost 2 bases to trimming and J lost 2 bases; unmatched junction nucleotides: 5. CDR1 is MDHEN, CDR2 SYDVKM, per germline. Study-level findings and limits: Solely CMV serostatus was available to characterize immune exposure.

The material sequenced was PBMCs. J is TRBJ2-5 and V is TRBV28, with 7 bases aligning to TRBD2. The receptor's source is a man aged 35-49 years in good health and CMV-seronegative. CDR3 in amino acids: CASSLRGGAQETQYF. The CDR3 coding sequence is TGTGCCAGCAGTTTACGCGGGGGAGCTCAAGAGACCCAGTACTTC.